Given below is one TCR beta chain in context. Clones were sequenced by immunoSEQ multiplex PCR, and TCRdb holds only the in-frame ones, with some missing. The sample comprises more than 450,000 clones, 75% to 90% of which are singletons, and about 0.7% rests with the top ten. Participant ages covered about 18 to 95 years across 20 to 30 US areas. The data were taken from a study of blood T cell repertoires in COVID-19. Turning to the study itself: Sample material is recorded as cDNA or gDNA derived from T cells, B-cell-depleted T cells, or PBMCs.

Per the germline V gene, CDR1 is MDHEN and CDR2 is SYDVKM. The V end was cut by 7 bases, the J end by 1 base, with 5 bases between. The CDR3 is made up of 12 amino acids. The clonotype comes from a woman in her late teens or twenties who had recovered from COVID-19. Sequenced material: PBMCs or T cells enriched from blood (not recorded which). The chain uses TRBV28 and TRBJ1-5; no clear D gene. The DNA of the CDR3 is TGTGCCAGCACGGTAAGCAATCAGCCCCAGCATTTT. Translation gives CASTVSNQPQHF.